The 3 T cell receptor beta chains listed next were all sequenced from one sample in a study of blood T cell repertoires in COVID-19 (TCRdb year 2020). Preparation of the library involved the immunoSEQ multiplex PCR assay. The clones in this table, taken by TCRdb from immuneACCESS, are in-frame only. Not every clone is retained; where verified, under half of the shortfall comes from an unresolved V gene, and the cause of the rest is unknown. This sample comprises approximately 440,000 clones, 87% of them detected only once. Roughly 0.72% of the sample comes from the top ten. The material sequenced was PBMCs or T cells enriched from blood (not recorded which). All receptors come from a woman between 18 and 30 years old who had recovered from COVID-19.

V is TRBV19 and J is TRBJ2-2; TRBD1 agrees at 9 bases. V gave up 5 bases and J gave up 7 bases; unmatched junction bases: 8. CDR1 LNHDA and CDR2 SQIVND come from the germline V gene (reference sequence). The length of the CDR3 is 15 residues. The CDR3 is CASSPQQGAVGELFF. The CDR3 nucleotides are TGTGCCAGTAGTCCCCAACAGGGGGCTGTCGGGGAGCTGTTTTTT.

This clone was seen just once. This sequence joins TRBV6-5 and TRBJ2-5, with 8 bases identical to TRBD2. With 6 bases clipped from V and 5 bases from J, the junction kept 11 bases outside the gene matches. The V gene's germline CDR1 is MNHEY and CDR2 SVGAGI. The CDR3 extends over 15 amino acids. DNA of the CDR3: TGTGCCAGCAGACACAACGGGGGGGCCACGGAGACCCAGTACTTC. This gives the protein CASRHNGGATETQYF.

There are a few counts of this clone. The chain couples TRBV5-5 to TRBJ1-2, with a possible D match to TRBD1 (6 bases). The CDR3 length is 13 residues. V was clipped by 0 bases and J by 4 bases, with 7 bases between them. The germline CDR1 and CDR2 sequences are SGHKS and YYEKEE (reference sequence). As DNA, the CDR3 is TGTGCCAGCAGCTTGGGGACAGCCTATGGCTACACCTTC. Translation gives CASSLGTAYGYTF.